This TCR beta chain was found in a study of monozygotic twins with inflammatory bowel disease. The CDR3 consists of 17 residues. The germline V gene has CDR1 SEHNR and CDR2 FQNEAQ (reference sequence). Concerning this clonotype: What it binds is not known.

TCRdb reanalyzed the 5' RACE reads and collapses them to one entry per CDR3 protein, without DNA. The table for this sample gives some 160,000 distinct CDR3 sequences. Study-level points and caveats: The sharing of clonotypes with others was lower in IBD patients than in healthy twins, especially with disease activity.

This chain uses TRBV7-9 with TRBJ2-1; TCRdb gives TRBD1 as the D gene, but with no DNA this cannot be confirmed. Material: blood. The receptor comes from a human donor with ulcerative colitis or Crohn's disease, or a healthy co-twin of an affected twin (not recorded which). The CDR3 is CASRIGQGASGNNEQFF. Drawing the rest from reference TRBV7-9 and TRBJ2-1, the complete variable domain is DTGVSQNPRHKITKRGQNVTFRCDPISEHNRLYWYRQTLGQGPEFLTYFQNEAQLEKSRLLSDRFSAERPKGSFSTLEIQRTEQGDSAMYLCASRIGQGASGNNEQFFGPGTRLTVL.